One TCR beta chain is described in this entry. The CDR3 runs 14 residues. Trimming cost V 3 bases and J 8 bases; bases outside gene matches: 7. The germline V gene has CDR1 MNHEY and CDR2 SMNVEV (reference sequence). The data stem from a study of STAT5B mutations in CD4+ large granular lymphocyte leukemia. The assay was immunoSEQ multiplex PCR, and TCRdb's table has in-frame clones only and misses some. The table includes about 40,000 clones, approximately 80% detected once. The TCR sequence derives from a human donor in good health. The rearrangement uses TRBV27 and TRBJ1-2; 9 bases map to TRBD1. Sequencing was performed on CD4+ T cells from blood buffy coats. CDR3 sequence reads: CASSFTGTGTGYTF. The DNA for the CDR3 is TGTGCCAGCAGTTTTACCGGGACAGGGACCGGCTACACCTTC.